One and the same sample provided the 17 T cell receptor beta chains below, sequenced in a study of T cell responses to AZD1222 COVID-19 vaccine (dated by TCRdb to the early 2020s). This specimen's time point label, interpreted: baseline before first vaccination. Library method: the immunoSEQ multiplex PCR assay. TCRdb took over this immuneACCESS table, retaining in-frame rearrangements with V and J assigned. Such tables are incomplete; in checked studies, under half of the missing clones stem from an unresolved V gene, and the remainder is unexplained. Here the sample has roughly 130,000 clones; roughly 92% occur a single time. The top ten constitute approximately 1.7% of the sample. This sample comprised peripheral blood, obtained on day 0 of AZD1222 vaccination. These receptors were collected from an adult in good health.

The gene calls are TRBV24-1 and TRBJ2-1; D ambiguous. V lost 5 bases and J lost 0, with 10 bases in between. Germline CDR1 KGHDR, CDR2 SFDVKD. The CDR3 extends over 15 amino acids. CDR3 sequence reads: CATSARYGSYNEQFF. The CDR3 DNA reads TGTGCCACCAGTGCCCGCTACGGCTCCTACAATGAGCAGTTCTTC.

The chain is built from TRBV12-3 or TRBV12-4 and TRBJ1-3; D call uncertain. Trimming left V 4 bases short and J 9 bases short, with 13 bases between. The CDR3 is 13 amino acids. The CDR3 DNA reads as TGTGCCAGCAGTTGGGCGGCGGGGAGCACCATATATTTT. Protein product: CASSWAAGSTIYF.

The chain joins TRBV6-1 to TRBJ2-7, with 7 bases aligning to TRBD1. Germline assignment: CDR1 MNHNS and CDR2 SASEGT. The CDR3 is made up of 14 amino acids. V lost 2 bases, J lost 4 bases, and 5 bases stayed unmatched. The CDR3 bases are TGTGCCAGCAGTGAACCGGGACAGAGATACGAGCAGTACGTC. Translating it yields CASSEPGQRYEQYV.

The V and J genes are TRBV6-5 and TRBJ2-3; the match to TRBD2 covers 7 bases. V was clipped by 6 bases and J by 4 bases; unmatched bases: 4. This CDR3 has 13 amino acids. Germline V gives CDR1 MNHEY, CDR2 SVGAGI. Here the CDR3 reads CASSGEGSDTQYF. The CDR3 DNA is TGTGCCAGCAGCGGGGAGGGTTCAGATACGCAGTATTTT.

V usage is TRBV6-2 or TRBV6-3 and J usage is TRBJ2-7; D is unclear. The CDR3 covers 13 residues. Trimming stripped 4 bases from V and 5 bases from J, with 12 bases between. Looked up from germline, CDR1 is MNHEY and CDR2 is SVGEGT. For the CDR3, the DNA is TGTGCCAGCAGTTCCGGGTTATTCAACGAGCAGTACGTC. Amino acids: CASSSGLFNEQYV.

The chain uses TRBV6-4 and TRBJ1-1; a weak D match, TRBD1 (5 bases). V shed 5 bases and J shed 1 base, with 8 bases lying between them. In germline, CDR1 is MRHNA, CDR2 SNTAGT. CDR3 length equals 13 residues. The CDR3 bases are TGTGCCAGCAGTCTCGGGGGGAACACTGAAGCTTTCTTT. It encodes CASSLGGNTEAFF.

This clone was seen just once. CDR3 coding DNA: TGTGCCAGCAGCCAGATGAATGGAAACACCATATATTTT. Translating gives CASSQMNGNTIYF. V is TRBV3-1 (or the pseudogene TRBV3-2) and J is TRBJ1-3; no clear D gene. CDR1 and CDR2 from the germline V gene are LGHDT and YNNKEL (reference sequence). V was trimmed by 3 bases and J by 3 bases, leaving 6 bases between them. This CDR3 has 13 amino acids.

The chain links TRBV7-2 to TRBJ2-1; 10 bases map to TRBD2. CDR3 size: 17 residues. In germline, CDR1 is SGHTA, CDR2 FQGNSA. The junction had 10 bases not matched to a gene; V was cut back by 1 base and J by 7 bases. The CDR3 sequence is CASSLVSGGAGGNEQFF. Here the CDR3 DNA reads TGTGCCAGCAGCTTAGTAAGCGGGGGGGCCGGAGGAAATGAGCAGTTCTTC.

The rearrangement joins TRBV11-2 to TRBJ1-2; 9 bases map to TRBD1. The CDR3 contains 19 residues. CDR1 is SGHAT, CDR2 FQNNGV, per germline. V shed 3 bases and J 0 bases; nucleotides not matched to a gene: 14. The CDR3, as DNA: TGTGCCAGCAGCTTCTTCCGACAGGGGGAGGCCCTAGCTAACTATGGCTACACCTTC. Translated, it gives CASSFFRQGEALANYGYTF.

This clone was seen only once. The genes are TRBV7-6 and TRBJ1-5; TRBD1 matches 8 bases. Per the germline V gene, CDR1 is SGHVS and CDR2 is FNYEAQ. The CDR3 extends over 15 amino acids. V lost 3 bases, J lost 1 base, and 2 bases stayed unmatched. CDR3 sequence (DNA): TGTGCCAGCAGCTTGCGGACAGGGAGCAATCAGCCCCAGCATTTT. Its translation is CASSLRTGSNQPQHF.

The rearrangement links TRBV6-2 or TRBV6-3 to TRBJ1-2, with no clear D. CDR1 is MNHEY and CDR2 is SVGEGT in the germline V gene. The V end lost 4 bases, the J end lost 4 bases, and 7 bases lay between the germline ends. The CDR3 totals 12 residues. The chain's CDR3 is CASSLAFYGYTF. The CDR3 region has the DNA TGTGCCAGCAGTTTGGCCTTCTATGGCTACACCTTC.

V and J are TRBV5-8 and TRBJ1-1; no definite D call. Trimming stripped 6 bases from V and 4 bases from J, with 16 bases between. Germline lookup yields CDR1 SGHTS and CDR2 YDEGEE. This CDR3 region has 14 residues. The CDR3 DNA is TGTGCCAGCACCCATGGCGGGAGGGTCACTGAAGCTTTCTTT. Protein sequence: CASTHGGRVTEAFF.

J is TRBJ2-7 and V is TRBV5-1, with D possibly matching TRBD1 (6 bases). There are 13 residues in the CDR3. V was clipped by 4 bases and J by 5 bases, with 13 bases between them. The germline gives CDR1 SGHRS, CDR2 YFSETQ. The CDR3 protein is CASSLSWDNEQYF. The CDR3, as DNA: TGCGCCAGCAGCCTGAGTTGGGACAACGAGCAGTACTTC.

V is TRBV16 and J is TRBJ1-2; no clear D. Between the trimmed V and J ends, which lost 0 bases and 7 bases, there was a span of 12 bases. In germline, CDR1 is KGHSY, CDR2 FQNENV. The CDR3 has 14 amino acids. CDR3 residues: CASSQSGRATGYTF. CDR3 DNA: TGTGCCAGCAGCCAATCAGGAAGGGCCACTGGCTACACCTTC. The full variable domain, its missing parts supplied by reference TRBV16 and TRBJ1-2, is GEEVAQTPKHLVRGEGQKAKLYCAPIKGHSYVFWYQQVLKNEFKFLISFQNENVFDETGMPKERFSAKCLPNSPCSLEIQATKLEDSAVYFCASSQSGRATGYTFGSGTRLTVV.

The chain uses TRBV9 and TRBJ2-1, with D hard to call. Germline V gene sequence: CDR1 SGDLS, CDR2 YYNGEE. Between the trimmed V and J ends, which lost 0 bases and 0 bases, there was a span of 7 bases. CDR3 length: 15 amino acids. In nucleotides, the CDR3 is TGTGCCAGCAGCGTAGGGTGGAGCTCCTACAATGAGCAGTTCTTC. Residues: CASSVGWSSYNEQFF.

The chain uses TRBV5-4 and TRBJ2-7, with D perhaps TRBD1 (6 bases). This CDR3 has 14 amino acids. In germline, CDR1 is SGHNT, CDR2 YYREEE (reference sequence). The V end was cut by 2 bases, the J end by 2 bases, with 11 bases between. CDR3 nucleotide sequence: TGTGCCAGCAGCTTCAGGGGCCGTCCCTACGAGCAGTACTTC. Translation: CASSFRGRPYEQYF.

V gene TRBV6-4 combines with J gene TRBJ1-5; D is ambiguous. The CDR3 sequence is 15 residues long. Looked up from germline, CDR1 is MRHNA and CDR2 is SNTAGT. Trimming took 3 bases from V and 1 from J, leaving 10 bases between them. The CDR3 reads CASSDGVASNQPQHF. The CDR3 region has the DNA TGTGCCAGCAGTGATGGGGTCGCGAGCAATCAGCCCCAGCATTTT.